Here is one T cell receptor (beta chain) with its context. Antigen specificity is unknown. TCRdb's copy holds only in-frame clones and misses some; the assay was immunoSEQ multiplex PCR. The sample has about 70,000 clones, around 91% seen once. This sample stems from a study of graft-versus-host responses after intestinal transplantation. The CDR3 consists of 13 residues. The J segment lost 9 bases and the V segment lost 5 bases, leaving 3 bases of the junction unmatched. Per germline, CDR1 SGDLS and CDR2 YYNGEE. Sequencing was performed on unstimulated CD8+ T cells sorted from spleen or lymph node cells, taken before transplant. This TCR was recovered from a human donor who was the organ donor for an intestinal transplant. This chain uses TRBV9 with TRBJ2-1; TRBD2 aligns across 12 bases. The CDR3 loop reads CASSLAGGPEQFF. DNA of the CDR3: TGTGCCAGCAGTCTAGCGGGGGGGCCTGAGCAGTTCTTC.